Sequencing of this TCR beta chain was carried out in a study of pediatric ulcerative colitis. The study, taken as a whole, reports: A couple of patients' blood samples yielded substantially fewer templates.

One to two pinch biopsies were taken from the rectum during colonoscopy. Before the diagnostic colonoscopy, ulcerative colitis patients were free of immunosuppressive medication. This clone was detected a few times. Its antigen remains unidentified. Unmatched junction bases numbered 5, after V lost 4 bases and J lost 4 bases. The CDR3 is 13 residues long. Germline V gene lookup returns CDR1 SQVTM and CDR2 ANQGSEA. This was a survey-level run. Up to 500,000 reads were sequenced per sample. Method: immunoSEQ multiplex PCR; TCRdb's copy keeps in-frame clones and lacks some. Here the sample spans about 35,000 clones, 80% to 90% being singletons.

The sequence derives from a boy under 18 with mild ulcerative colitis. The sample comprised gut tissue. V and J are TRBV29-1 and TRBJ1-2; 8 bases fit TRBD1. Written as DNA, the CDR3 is TGCAGCGTTGCGAACAGGGGGGTCTATGGCTACACCTTC. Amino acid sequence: CSVANRGVYGYTF.